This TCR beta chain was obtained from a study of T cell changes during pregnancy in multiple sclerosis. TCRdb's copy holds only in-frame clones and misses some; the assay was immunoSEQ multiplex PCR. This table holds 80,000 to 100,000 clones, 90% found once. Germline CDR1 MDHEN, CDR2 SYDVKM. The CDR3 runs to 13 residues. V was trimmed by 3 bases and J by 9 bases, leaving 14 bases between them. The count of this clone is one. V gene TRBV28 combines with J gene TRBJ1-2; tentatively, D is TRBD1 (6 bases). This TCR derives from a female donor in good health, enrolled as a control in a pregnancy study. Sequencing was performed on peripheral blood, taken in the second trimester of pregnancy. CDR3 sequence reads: CASSFPGVRSYTF. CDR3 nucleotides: TGTGCCAGCAGTTTCCCAGGGGTCCGCAGCTACACCTTC.